This TCR beta chain appears in the sequencing data of a study of CD8 T cells in Susac syndrome. The germline V and J ends were trimmed by 3 bases and 1 base, with 12 bases remaining between them. Per germline, CDR1 GTSNPN and CDR2 SVGIG (reference sequence). The CDR3 totals 14 residues. Random hexamers were used to reverse transcribe the RNA input (about 0.5 to 1 ug). Amplification of TCR beta CDR3 by immunoSEQ multiplex PCR spanned 54 Vbeta and 13 Jbeta. In TCRdb, the immunoSEQ multiplex PCR reads were re-called with MiXCR into one record per CDR3 protein. The table has under 250,000 distinct CDR3 sequences, 80% to 95% seen once. Sequencing targeted TCR beta in blood CD8+ and CD4+ T cells. The multiple sclerosis control group comprised treatment-naive patients with stable or active relapsing-remitting disease. FACS was used to enrich TEMRA cells, whereas the CD8+ and CD4+ T cells were obtained by negative isolation.

The TCR was taken from a human donor with multiple sclerosis. The chain carries TRBV30 and TRBJ1-1; TRBD1 is a possible D gene (5 bases). Sequenced material: CD4+ T cells from PBMCs. CDR3 DNA: TGTGCCTGGAGGGCGGGACGGCGGAACACTGAAGCTTTCTTT. It yields the protein CAWRAGRRNTEAFF.